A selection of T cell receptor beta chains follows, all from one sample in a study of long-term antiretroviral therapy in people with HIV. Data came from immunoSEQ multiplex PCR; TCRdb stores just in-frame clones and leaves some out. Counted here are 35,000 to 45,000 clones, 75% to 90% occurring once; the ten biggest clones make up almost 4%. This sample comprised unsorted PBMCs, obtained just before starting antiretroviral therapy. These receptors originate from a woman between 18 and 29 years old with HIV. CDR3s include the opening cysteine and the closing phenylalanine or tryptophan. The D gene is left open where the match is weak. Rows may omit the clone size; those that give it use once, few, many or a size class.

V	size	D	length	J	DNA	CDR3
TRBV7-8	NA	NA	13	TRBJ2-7	TGTGCCAGCAGCCAAACCCCGAGGGACGAGCAGTACTTC	CASSQTPRDEQYF
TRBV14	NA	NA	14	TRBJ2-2	TGTGCCAGCAGCCGCGGGACTGGTACCGGGGAGCTGTTTTTT	CASSRGTGTGELFF
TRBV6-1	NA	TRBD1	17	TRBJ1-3	TGTGCCAGCAGTGAATCGACAGGGGGCAACTCTGGAAACACCATATATTTT	CASSESTGGNSGNTIYF
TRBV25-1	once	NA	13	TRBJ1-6	TGTGCCTCATCCGGGGCTAAGGGGTCACCCCTCCACTTT	CASSGAKGSPLHF
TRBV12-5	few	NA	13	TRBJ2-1	TGTGCTAGTGGTTTGGAGCGGATCAATGAGCAGTTCTTC	CASGLERINEQFF
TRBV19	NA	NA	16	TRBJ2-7	TGTGCCAGTAGCATATCCATCGGGGGAAGAGGGTACGAGCAGTACTTC	CASSISIGGRGYEQYF
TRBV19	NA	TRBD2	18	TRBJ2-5	TGTGCCAGCGCTAGGGGGCTAGCGGGAGTTCCCTTAGCGGAGACCCAGTACTTC	CASARGLAGVPLAETQYF
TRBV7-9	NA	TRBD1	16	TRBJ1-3	TGTGCCAGCAGCTTTCGGGGGACAGAAGCTGGAAACACCATATATTTT	CASSFRGTEAGNTIYF
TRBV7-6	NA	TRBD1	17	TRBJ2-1	TGTGCCAGCAGCTTAGCGGGGGGGGACAGGGGGATGAATGAGCAGTTCTTC	CASSLAGGDRGMNEQFF
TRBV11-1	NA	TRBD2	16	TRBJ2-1	TGTGCCAGCAGCTTGAGGGGACTAGCGGGAGCGAATGAGCAGTTCTTC	CASSLRGLAGANEQFF
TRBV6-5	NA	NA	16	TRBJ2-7	TGTGCCAGCAGTTACTCGAAAGCTTATGCTTCCTACGAGCAGTACTTC	CASSYSKAYASYEQYF
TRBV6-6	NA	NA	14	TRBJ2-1	TGTGCCAGCAGACTACGGACAAGGGACAATGAGCAGTTCTTC	CASRLRTRDNEQFF
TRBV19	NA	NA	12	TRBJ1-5	TGTGCCAGTAGTCCCGGTTATCAGCCCCAGCATTTT	CASSPGYQPQHF
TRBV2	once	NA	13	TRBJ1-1	TGTGCCAGCAGTGATGGGGGAGGGACTGAAGCTTTCTTT	CASSDGGGTEAFF
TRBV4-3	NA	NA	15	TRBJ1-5	TGCGCCAGCAGCCAAGAGTCCGGGAGCAATCAGCCCCAGCATTTT	CASSQESGSNQPQHF
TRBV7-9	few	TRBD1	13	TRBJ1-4	TGTGCCACTGGGGACAGTCTAAATGAAAAACTGTTTTTT	CATGDSLNEKLFF
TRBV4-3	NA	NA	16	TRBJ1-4	TGCGCCAGCAGCCAAGGGCGGCCAGGGGTTAATGAAAAACTGTTTTTT	CASSQGRPGVNEKLFF
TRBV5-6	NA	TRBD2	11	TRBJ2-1	TGTGCCAGCAGCACTGGGGGGGGGCAGTTCTTC	CASSTGGGQFF
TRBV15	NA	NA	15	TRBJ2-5	TGTGCCACCAGCAAGATTGTAGGAGTACGGGAGACCCAGTACTTC	CATSKIVGVRETQYF
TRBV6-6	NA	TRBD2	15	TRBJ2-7	TGTGCCAGCACCCCGGAACGGGAGGGTTACGAGGAGCAGTACTTC	CASTPEREGYEEQYF
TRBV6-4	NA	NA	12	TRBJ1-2	TGTGCCAGCAGAGGAAATCCGAGCGGCTACACCTTC	CASRGNPSGYTF
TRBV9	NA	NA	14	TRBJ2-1	TGTGCCAGCAGCGTAGCTAGTCTTGCCAATGAGCAGTTCTTC	CASSVASLANEQFF
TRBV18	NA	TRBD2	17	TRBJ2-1	TGTGCCAGCTCACCACCTCCCCGGGACTACCGCTACAATGAGCAGTTCTTC	CASSPPPRDYRYNEQFF
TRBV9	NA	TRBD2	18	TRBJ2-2	TGTGCCAGCAGCGTAGCGAGCGGGAGGGCCTCGAACACCGGGGAGCTGTTTTTT	CASSVASGRASNTGELFF